This T cell receptor (beta chain) was recorded in a study of T cell clones after liver transplantation. Study as a whole: Pre-transplant mixed lymphocyte reactions yielded third-party-reactive TCRbeta sequences as comparators for graft-donor-reactive sequences.

The data were produced by immunoSEQ multiplex PCR, yet TCRdb's version contains in-frame clones alone and is incomplete. The data contain about 53,000 clones, 65% to 85% of them seen just once; the ten biggest clones take up about 8.5%. Germline CDR1 SGDLS, CDR2 YYNGEE. The CDR3 totals 16 residues. The germline V and J ends were trimmed by 1 base and 3 bases, with 16 bases remaining between them. Source: CD4+ T cells from blood, taken before liver transplant. V is TRBV9 and J is TRBJ1-2; TRBD1 is a possible D gene (5 bases). This TCR came from a human donor who received a liver transplant. CDR3 sequence: CASSVLSQGLHYGYTF. The CDR3 DNA follows: TGTGCCAGCAGCGTACTCTCCCAGGGACTCCACTATGGCTACACCTTC.